Listed below are T cell receptor beta chains from one sample, sequenced in a study of shared clonotypes between healthy human individuals. Produced via immunoSEQ multiplex PCR; TCRdb's table is partial and in-frame only. The data contain 600,000 to 800,000 clones, 72% of them singletons. The source material was memory CD4+ T cells sorted from blood. Source of these receptors: a woman aged 30 to 39 in good health. The CDR3 runs from the conserved cysteine through the conserved F or W. The D gene is left open where the match is weak. Clone size, where shown, is once, few, many, or a class for clones that have expanded.

V gene: TRBV19
clone size: once
D gene: NA
J gene: TRBJ1-5
CDR3 DNA: TGTGCCAGTAGTATAAACAGGAATAGCAATCAGCCCCAGCATTTT
CDR3 protein: CASSINRNSNQPQHF

V gene: TRBV11-2
clone size: few
D gene: TRBD2
J gene: TRBJ2-3
CDR3 DNA: TGTGCCAGCAGCATTCTAGGGACTAGCGGGAGGAGGGATACGCAGTATTTT
CDR3 protein: CASSILGTSGRRDTQYF

V gene: TRBV11-1
clone size: NA
D gene: NA
J gene: TRBJ1-5
CDR3 DNA: TGTGCCAGCAGCTTAGCGGACCATCAGCCCCAGCATTTT
CDR3 protein: CASSLADHQPQHF

V gene: TRBV18
clone size: NA
D gene: NA
J gene: TRBJ2-7
CDR3 DNA: TGTGCCAGCTCATCGCCGACAGGCACGAGCTCCTACGAGCAGTACTTC
CDR3 protein: CASSSPTGTSSYEQYF

V gene: TRBV30
clone size: few
D gene: TRBD1
J gene: TRBJ1-2
CDR3 DNA: TGTGCCTGGAGTCCCGGACAGGGGGCGGTTTCGGGCTACACCTTC
CDR3 protein: CAWSPGQGAVSGYTF

V gene: TRBV18
clone size: NA
D gene: NA
J gene: TRBJ1-1
CDR3 DNA: TGTGCCAGCTCACCTTTCGACGGATACACTGAAGCTTTCTTT
CDR3 protein: CASSPFDGYTEAFF

V gene: TRBV4-1
clone size: NA
D gene: NA
J gene: TRBJ1-1
CDR3 DNA: TGCGCCAGCAGCCAAGGTCTTTCGGCAGCCATGAACACTGAAGCTTTCTTT
CDR3 protein: CASSQGLSAAMNTEAFF

V gene: TRBV5-4
clone size: NA
D gene: TRBD2
J gene: TRBJ2-1
CDR3 DNA: TGTGCCAGCAGTCGAGCGGGAGGGGGAGGACACAATGAGCAGTTCTTC
CDR3 protein: CASSRAGGGGHNEQFF

V gene: TRBV7-2
clone size: many
D gene: NA
J gene: TRBJ1-5
CDR3 DNA: TGTGCCAGCAGCTTACGGTACAATCAGCCCCAGCATTTT
CDR3 protein: CASSLRYNQPQHF

V gene: TRBV6-4
clone size: NA
D gene: NA
J gene: TRBJ1-2
CDR3 DNA: TGTGCCAGCAGTGAAGGGGCAAATAACTATGGCTACACCTTC
CDR3 protein: CASSEGANNYGYTF

V gene: TRBV2
clone size: few
D gene: TRBD1
J gene: TRBJ1-1
CDR3 DNA: TGTGCCAGCAGTTTACAGGGGAGGAACACTGAAGCTTTCTTT
CDR3 protein: CASSLQGRNTEAFF

V gene: TRBV5-1
clone size: NA
D gene: TRBD2
J gene: TRBJ2-7
CDR3 DNA: TGCGCCAGCAGCTTGCGCAGCGGGAGTGGCGAGCAGTACTTC
CDR3 protein: CASSLRSGSGEQYF

V gene: TRBV19
clone size: few
D gene: TRBD2
J gene: TRBJ2-1
CDR3 DNA: TGTGCCAGTAGTAAGCTAGCGGGAGGGTTCGATGAGCAGTTCTTC
CDR3 protein: CASSKLAGGFDEQFF

V gene: TRBV19
clone size: NA
D gene: NA
J gene: TRBJ2-2
CDR3 DNA: TGTGCCAGTAGTATCGGTGGGAGGCCCGGGGAGCTGTTTTTT
CDR3 protein: CASSIGGRPGELFF

V gene: TRBV5-1
clone size: NA
D gene: NA
J gene: TRBJ1-1
CDR3 DNA: TGCGCCAGCAGCCAGGGTCCGGGGGCGGACACTGAAGCTTTCTTT
CDR3 protein: CASSQGPGADTEAFF

V gene: TRBV7-3
clone size: NA
D gene: TRBD2
J gene: TRBJ2-4
CDR3 DNA: TGTGCCAGCAGCGCCCGGGGACTAGCGGACATTCAGTACTTC
CDR3 protein: CASSARGLADIQYF

V gene: TRBV6-1
clone size: NA
D gene: TRBD2
J gene: TRBJ2-7
CDR3 DNA: TGTGCCAGCAGGACCAGCGGGAGGCTGCAATACGAGCAGTACTTC
CDR3 protein: CASRTSGRLQYEQYF

V gene: TRBV2
clone size: NA
D gene: TRBD2
J gene: TRBJ2-7
CDR3 DNA: TGTGCCAGCAGCCGGACTAGCGGGACCGCCTCCTACGAGCAGTACTTC
CDR3 protein: CASSRTSGTASYEQYF

V gene: TRBV6-6
clone size: NA
D gene: NA
J gene: TRBJ2-7
CDR3 DNA: TGTGCCAGCAGTTACTCGAGTGGGGCCTACGAGCAGTACTTC
CDR3 protein: CASSYSSGAYEQYF

V gene: TRBV7-8
clone size: NA
D gene: NA
J gene: TRBJ1-4
CDR3 DNA: TGTGCCAGCAGCTTAGCGAATCGAGGGGCGGGTGAAAAACTGTTTTTT
CDR3 protein: CASSLANRGAGEKLFF

V gene: TRBV28
clone size: NA
D gene: TRBD2
J gene: TRBJ2-3
CDR3 DNA: TGTGCCAGCAGTTTGGGCTGGCTAGCGGGTTATACGCAGTATTTT
CDR3 protein: CASSLGWLAGYTQYF

V gene: TRBV7-9
clone size: NA
D gene: NA
J gene: TRBJ2-7
CDR3 DNA: TGTGCCAGCAGCCCCTCTTCGGGCTACGAGCAGTACTTC
CDR3 protein: CASSPSSGYEQYF

V gene: TRBV9
clone size: few
D gene: TRBD1
J gene: TRBJ1-5
CDR3 DNA: TGTGCCAGCCCTCGACAGGGGTTCGATCAGCCCCAGCATTTT
CDR3 protein: CASPRQGFDQPQHF

V gene: TRBV7-2
clone size: NA
D gene: TRBD1
J gene: TRBJ2-7
CDR3 DNA: TGTGCCAGCAGCCCCGGTCGAGGGGGCAGGCGGAACGAGCAGTACTTC
CDR3 protein: CASSPGRGGRRNEQYF

V gene: TRBV2
clone size: NA
D gene: NA
J gene: TRBJ2-3
CDR3 DNA: TGTGCCAAGGGACCGCAGCTCGCCAATACGCAGTATTTT
CDR3 protein: CAKGPQLANTQYF

V gene: TRBV5-1
clone size: NA
D gene: TRBD1
J gene: TRBJ1-1
CDR3 DNA: TGCGCCAGCAGCTTGACGACAGGGAGCACTGAAGCTTTCTTT
CDR3 protein: CASSLTTGSTEAFF

V gene: TRBV15
clone size: few
D gene: NA
J gene: TRBJ2-7
CDR3 DNA: TGTGCCACCAGCAGAGGGGGGTTCGGGAGCGACGAGCAGTACTTC
CDR3 protein: CATSRGGFGSDEQYF

V gene: TRBV6-5
clone size: NA
D gene: NA
J gene: TRBJ1-5
CDR3 DNA: TGTGCCAGCAGTTATCTTCCAGGGCAAAATCAGCCCCAGCATTTT
CDR3 protein: CASSYLPGQNQPQHF

V gene: TRBV25-1
clone size: NA
D gene: NA
J gene: TRBJ2-5
CDR3 DNA: TGTGCCAGCAGTGGCACGGGTATAGTAGGAGAGACCCAGTACTTC
CDR3 protein: CASSGTGIVGETQYF

V gene: TRBV2
clone size: NA
D gene: TRBD2
J gene: TRBJ2-5
CDR3 DNA: TGTGCCAGCAAAGCGGGAGGACCAACACCGACCCAGTACTTC
CDR3 protein: CASKAGGPTPTQYF

V gene: TRBV5-1
clone size: NA
D gene: NA
J gene: TRBJ2-6
CDR3 DNA: TGCGCCAGCAGCTCTTTTGCTGGGGCCAACGTCCTGACTTTC
CDR3 protein: CASSSFAGANVLTF

V gene: TRBV27
clone size: NA
D gene: TRBD2
J gene: TRBJ2-3
CDR3 DNA: TGTGCCAGCAGTTTATCGAGCGGGGCCGCAGATACGCAGTATTTT
CDR3 protein: CASSLSSGAADTQYF

V gene: TRBV5-1
clone size: NA
D gene: TRBD1
J gene: TRBJ2-7
CDR3 DNA: TGCGCCAGCATCCCCCTGTTTTGGGACAGCTACTACGAGCAGTACTTC
CDR3 protein: CASIPLFWDSYYEQYF

V gene: TRBV2
clone size: NA
D gene: TRBD1
J gene: TRBJ1-5
CDR3 DNA: TGTGCCAGCACCGGGACAGGGGCTAGCAATCAGCCCCAGCATTTT
CDR3 protein: CASTGTGASNQPQHF

V gene: TRBV11-3
clone size: NA
D gene: NA
J gene: TRBJ1-3
CDR3 DNA: TGTGCCAGCAGCTTAGGGACGCACTCTGGAAACACCATATATTTT
CDR3 protein: CASSLGTHSGNTIYF

V gene: TRBV18
clone size: NA
D gene: NA
J gene: TRBJ2-3
CDR3 DNA: TGTGCCAGCTCACGAAACGAAATCATCACAGATACGCAGTATTTT
CDR3 protein: CASSRNEIITDTQYF

V gene: TRBV15
clone size: few
D gene: TRBD1
J gene: TRBJ2-3
CDR3 DNA: TGTGCCACCAGCAGAGAAGGGACAGGGCCAAACACAGATACGCAGTATTTT
CDR3 protein: CATSREGTGPNTDTQYF

V gene: TRBV6-5
clone size: NA
D gene: NA
J gene: TRBJ2-7
CDR3 DNA: TGTGCCAGCAGTTACTCGAGGTGGGGGCAGAAGGACTTC
CDR3 protein: CASSYSRWGQKDF

V gene: TRBV27
clone size: once
D gene: NA
J gene: TRBJ2-7
CDR3 DNA: TGTGCCAGCGGGCGGGGGCCGAGCTCCTACGAGCAGTACTTC
CDR3 protein: CASGRGPSSYEQYF

V gene: TRBV5-8
clone size: NA
D gene: NA
J gene: TRBJ2-5
CDR3 DNA: TGTGCCAGCAGCTTGGCCGGTGAAAGTCAAGAGACCCAGTACTTC
CDR3 protein: CASSLAGESQETQYF

V gene: TRBV30
clone size: few
D gene: NA
J gene: TRBJ2-5
CDR3 DNA: TGTGCCTGGAGTGTACGCGGTCAGCAAGAGACCCAGTACTTC
CDR3 protein: CAWSVRGQQETQYF

V gene: TRBV11-3
clone size: NA
D gene: NA
J gene: TRBJ2-7
CDR3 DNA: TGTGCCAGCAGCACAAGTACAGGAGGGGCCCTCGAGCAGTACTTC
CDR3 protein: CASSTSTGGALEQYF

V gene: TRBV5-1
clone size: NA
D gene: NA
J gene: TRBJ2-7
CDR3 DNA: TGCGCCAGCAGCTCCCACAGGGACTCCTACGAGCAGTACTTC
CDR3 protein: CASSSHRDSYEQYF

V gene: TRBV5-1
clone size: NA
D gene: NA
J gene: TRBJ1-4
CDR3 DNA: TGCGCCAGCAGCTTGGGAGGGGCAACTAATGAAAAACTGTTTTTT
CDR3 protein: CASSLGGATNEKLFF

V gene: TRBV7-2
clone size: NA
D gene: TRBD1
J gene: TRBJ1-1
CDR3 DNA: TGTGCCAGCAGCTTCGGGACAGGGACTGAAGCTTTCTTT
CDR3 protein: CASSFGTGTEAFF

V gene: TRBV2
clone size: NA
D gene: NA
J gene: TRBJ2-7
CDR3 DNA: TGTGCCAGCAATGGGGCGGGAACCTACGAGCAGTACTTC
CDR3 protein: CASNGAGTYEQYF